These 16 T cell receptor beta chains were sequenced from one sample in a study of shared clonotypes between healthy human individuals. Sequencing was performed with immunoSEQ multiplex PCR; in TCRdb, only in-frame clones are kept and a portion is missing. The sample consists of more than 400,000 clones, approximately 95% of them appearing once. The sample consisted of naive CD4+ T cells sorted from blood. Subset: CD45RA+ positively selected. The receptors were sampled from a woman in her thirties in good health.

CDR3 protein: CASSELAGVGETQYF. The CDR3 DNA reads TGTGCCAGCAGTGAGCTAGCGGGAGTAGGAGAGACCCAGTACTTC. The chain carries TRBV2 and TRBJ2-5; 10 bases agree with TRBD2. Germline assignment: CDR1 SNHLY and CDR2 FYNNEI. The CDR3 length is 15 residues. The V and J ends lost 3 bases and 4 bases, in that order; junction bases with no gene match: 5.

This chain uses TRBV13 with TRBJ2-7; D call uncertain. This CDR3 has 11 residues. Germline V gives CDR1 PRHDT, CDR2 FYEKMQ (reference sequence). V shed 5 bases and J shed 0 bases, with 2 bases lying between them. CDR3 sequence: CASSISYEQYF. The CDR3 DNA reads TGTGCCAGCAGCATCTCCTACGAGCAGTACTTC. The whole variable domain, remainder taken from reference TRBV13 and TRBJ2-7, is AAGVIQSPRHLIKEKRETATLKCYPIPRHDTVYWYQQGPGQDPQFLISFYEKMQSDKGSIPDRFSAQQFSDYHSELNMSSLELGDSALYFCASSISYEQYFGPGTRLTVT.

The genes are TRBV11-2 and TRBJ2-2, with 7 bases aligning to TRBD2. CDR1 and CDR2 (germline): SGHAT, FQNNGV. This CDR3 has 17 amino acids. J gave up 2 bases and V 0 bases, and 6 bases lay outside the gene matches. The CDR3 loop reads CASSLDFAGANTGELFF. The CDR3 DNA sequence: TGTGCCAGCAGCTTAGATTTCGCGGGAGCAAACACCGGGGAGCTGTTTTTT.

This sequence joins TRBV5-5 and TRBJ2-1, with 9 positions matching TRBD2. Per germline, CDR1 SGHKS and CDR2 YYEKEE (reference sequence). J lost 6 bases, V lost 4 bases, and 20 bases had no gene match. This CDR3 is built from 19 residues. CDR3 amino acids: CASSHTSGWIPETFNEQFF. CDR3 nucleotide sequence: TGTGCCAGCAGCCACACTAGCGGGTGGATACCCGAAACCTTCAATGAGCAGTTCTTC.

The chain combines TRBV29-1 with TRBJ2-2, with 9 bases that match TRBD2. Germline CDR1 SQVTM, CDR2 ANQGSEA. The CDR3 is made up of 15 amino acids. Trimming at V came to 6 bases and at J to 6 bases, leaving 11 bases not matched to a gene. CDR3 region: CSVTGTSSVPGELFF. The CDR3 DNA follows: TGCAGCGTCACGGGGACTAGCAGTGTACCCGGGGAGCTGTTTTTT.

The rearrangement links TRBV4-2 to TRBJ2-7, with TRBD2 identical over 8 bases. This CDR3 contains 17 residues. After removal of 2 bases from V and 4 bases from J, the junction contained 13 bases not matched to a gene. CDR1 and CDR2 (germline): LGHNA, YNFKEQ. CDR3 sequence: CASSQMSGSGGGYEQYF. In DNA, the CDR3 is TGTGCCAGCAGCCAAATGAGCGGGTCAGGCGGGGGGTACGAGCAGTACTTC.

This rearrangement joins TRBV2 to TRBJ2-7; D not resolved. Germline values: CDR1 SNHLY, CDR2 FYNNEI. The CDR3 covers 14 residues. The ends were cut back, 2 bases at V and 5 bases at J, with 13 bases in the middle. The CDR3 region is CASSELGFSNEQYF. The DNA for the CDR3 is TGTGCCAGCAGTGAACTGGGGTTTTCCAACGAGCAGTACTTC. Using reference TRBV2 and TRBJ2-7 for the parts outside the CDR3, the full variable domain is EPEVTQTPSHQVTQMGQEVILRCVPISNHLYFYWYRQILGQKVEFLVSFYNNEISEKSEIFDDQFSVERPDGSNFTLKIRSTKLEDSAMYFCASSELGFSNEQYFGPGTRLTVT.

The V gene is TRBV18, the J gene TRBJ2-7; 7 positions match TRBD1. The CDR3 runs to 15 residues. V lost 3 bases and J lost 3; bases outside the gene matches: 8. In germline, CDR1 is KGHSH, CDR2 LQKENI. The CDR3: CASSPRRDRDYEQYF. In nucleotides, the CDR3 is TGTGCCAGCTCACCTCGCCGGGACAGAGACTACGAGCAGTACTTC.

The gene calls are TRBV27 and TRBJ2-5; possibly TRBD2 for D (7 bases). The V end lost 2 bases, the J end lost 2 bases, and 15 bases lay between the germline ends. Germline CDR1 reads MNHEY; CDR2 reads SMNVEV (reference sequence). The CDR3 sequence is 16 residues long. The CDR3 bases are TGTGCCAGCAGTTTAGGGGTAGGGAGGGGGCAAGAGACCCAGTACTTC. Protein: CASSLGVGRGQETQYF.

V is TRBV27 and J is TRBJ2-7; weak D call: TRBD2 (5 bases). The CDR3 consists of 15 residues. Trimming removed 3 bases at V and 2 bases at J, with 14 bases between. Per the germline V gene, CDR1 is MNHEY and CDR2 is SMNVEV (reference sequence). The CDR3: CASSLKPSEAYEQYF. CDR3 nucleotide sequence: TGTGCCAGCAGTTTGAAGCCATCGGAGGCCTACGAGCAGTACTTC.

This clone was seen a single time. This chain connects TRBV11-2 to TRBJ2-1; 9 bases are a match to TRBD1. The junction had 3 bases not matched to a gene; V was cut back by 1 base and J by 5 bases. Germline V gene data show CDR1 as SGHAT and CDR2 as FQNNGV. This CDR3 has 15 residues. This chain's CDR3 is CASSLGDRVNNEQFF. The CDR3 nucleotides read TGTGCCAGCAGCTTAGGGGACAGGGTTAACAATGAGCAGTTCTTC.

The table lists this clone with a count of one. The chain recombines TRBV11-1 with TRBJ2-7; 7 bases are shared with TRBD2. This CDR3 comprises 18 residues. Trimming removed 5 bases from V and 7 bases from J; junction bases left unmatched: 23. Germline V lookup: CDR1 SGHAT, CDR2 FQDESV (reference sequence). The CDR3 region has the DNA TGTGCCAGCAGCCCTAAACGCGGAGCGGCTAGCGGTCTCTTTGAGCAGTACTTC. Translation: CASSPKRGAASGLFEQYF. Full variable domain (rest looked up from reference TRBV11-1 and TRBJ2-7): EAEVAQSPRYKITEKSQAVAFWCDPISGHATLYWYRQILGQGPELLVQFQDESVVDDSQLPKDRFSAERLKGVDSTLKIQPAELGDSAMYLCASSPKRGAASGLFEQYFGPGTRLTVT.

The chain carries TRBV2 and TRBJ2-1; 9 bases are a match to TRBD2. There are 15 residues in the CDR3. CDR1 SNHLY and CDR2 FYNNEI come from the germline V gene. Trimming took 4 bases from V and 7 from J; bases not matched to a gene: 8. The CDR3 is CASSAWTSVLNEQFF. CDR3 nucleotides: TGTGCCAGCAGTGCTTGGACTAGCGTTCTGAATGAGCAGTTCTTC.

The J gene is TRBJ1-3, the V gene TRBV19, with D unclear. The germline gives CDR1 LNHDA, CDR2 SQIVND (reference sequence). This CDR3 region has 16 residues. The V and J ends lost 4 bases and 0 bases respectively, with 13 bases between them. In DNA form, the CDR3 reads TGTGCCAGTAGTAGCCTCGACGGAGACTCTGGAAACACCATATATTTT. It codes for CASSSLDGDSGNTIYF.

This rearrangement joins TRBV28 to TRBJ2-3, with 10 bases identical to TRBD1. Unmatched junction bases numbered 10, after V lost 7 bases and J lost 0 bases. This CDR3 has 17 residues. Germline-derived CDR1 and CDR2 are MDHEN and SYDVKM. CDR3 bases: TGTGCCAGCATGACAGGGGGCGCCTCATTTAGCACAGATACGCAGTATTTT. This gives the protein CASMTGGASFSTDTQYF.

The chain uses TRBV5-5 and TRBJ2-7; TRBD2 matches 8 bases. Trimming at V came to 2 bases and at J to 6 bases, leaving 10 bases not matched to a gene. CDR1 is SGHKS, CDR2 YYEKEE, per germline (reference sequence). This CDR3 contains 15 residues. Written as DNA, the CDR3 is TGTGCCAGCAGCTTTGGACTAGCACGGCTCACCGAGCAGTACTTC. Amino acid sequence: CASSFGLARLTEQYF.